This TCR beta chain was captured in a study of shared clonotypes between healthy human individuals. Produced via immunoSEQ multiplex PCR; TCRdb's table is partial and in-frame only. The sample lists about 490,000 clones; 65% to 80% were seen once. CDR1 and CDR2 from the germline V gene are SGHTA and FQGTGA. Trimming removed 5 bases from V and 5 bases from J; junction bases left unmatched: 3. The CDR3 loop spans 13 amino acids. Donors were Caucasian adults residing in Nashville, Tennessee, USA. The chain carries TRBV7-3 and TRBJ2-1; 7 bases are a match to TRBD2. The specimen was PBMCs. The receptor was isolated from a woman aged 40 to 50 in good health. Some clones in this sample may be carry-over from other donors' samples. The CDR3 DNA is TGTGCCAGCAGCCCCGGGAGGAACAATGAGCAGTTCTTC. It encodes CASSPGRNNEQFF.